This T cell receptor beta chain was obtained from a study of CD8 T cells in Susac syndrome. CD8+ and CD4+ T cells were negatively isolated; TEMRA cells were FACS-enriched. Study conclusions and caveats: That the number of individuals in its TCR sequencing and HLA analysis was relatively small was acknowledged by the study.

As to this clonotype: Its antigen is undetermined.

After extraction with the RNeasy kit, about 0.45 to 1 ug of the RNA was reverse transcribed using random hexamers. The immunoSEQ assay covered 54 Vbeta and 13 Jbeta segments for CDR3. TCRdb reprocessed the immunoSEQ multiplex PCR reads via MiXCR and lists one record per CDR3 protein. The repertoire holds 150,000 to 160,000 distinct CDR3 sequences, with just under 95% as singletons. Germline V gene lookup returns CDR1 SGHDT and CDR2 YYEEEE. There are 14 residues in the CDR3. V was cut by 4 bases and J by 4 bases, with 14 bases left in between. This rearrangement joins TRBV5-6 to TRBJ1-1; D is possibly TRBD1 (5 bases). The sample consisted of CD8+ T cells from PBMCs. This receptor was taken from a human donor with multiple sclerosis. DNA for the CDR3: TGTGCCAGCAGCGGGGCCTTAGGGTCCACTGAAGCTTTCTTT. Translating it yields CASSGALGSTEAFF.